The source of this T cell receptor beta chain is a study of long-term antiretroviral therapy in people with HIV. A single count supports this clone. Assay version v3.0 of immunoSEQ was used, and it was run at survey level. Clones were sequenced by immunoSEQ multiplex PCR, and TCRdb holds only the in-frame ones, with some missing. The table has tens of thousands of clones, approximately 88% seen once; the top ten hold 9.5% to 10%. Per donor, at least one pre-ART and at least two post-ART PBMC samples were obtained. This CDR3 has 16 amino acids. V was shortened by 1 base and J by 0 bases, with 12 bases between the two germline ends. Germline V CDR1 and CDR2: SGHVS, FNYEAQ.

V usage is TRBV7-6 and J usage is TRBJ1-1; tentative D call: TRBD1 (5 bases). This TCR was recovered from a man under 40 with HIV. The source material was unsorted PBMCs, sampled about 2.7 years after starting antiretroviral therapy. Here the CDR3 reads CASSLVGEGMNTEAFF. The CDR3 DNA sequence: TGTGCCAGCAGCTTAGTTGGGGAGGGGATGAACACTGAAGCTTTCTTT.